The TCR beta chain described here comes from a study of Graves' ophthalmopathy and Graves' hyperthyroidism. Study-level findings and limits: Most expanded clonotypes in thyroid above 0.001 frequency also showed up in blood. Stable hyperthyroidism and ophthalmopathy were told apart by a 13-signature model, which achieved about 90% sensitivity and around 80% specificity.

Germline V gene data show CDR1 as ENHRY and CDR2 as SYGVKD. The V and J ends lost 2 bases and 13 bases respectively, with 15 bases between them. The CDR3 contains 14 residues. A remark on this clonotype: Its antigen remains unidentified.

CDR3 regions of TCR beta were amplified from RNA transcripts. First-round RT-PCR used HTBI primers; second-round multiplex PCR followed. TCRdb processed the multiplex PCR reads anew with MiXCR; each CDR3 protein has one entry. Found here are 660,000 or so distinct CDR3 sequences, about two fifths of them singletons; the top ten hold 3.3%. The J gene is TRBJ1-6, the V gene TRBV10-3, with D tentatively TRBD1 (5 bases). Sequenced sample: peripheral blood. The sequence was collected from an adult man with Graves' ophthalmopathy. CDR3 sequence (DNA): TGTGCCATCAGTGAGACGATAGTGACAGCGCCCCTCCACTTT. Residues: CAISETIVTAPLHF.